Here is one T cell receptor (beta chain) with its context. This entry is derived from a study of shared clonotypes between healthy human individuals. Repertoires were generated with immunoSEQ multiplex PCR, while TCRdb's copy carries only in-frame clones and drops some. The table lists about 2.1 million clones, roughly 93% of them singletons. The V gene end was trimmed by 3 bases and the J gene end by 15 bases; junction bases not matched to a gene: 14. Germline V gene sequence: CDR1 LNHDA, CDR2 SQIVND (reference sequence). This CDR3 has 17 amino acids. Naive CD8 populations comprised CD45RO-negative cells positively selected for CCR7, excluding terminally differentiated effector memory CD45RA+ cells.

This rearrangement joins TRBV19 to TRBJ2-1; 16 bases are a match to TRBD2. The sequencing input was naive CD8+ T cells from PBMCs. The receptor was isolated from a young man in good health. Some clones in this sample may be carry-over from other donors' samples. CDR3 in DNA: TGTGCCAGTAGTATCGCTACTTCGGGACTAGCGGGAGGGCCGGTGTTCTTC. Its protein product is CASSIATSGLAGGPVFF.